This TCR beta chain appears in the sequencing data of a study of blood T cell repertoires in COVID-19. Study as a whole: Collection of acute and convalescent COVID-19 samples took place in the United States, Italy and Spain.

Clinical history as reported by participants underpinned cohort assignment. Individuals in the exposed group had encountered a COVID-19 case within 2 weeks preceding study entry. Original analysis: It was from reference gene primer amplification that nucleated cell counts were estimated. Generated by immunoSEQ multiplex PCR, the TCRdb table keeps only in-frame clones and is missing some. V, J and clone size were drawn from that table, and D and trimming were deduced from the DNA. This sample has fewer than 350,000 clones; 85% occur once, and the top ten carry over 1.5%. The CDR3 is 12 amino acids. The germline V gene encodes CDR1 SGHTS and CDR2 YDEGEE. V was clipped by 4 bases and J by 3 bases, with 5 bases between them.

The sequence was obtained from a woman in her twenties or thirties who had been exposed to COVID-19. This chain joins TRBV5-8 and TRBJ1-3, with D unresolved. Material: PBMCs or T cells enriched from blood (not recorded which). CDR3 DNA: TGTGCCAGCAGCCTTGTTGGAAACACCATATATTTT. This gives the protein CASSLVGNTIYF.